Below, 7 T cell receptor beta chains from the same sample are listed, as sequenced in a study of cytomegalovirus exposure and HLA in healthy donors. The primer mix had 60 Vbeta and 13 Jbeta primers. Produced via immunoSEQ multiplex PCR; TCRdb's table is partial and in-frame only. The sample yields approximately 150,000 clones, around 79% seen once. Specimen: PBMCs. All receptors come from a human donor in good health.

The rearrangement links TRBV28 to TRBJ2-7, with D possibly being TRBD2 (5 bases). V was trimmed by 2 bases and J by 2 bases, leaving 13 bases between them. This CDR3 is built from 15 residues. CDR1 and CDR2 (germline): MDHEN, SYDVKM. The CDR3 loop reads CASSLVRRGAYEQYF. The DNA of the CDR3 is TGTGCCAGCAGTTTAGTACGACGGGGAGCCTACGAGCAGTACTTC.

The V call is TRBV19, the J call TRBJ1-4, with TRBD1 as a possible D gene (5 bases). Germline lookup yields CDR1 LNHDA and CDR2 SQIVND (reference sequence). The CDR3 is 13 residues long. The V end lost 7 bases, the J end lost 1 base, and 7 bases lay between the germline ends. This CDR3 is CASNRGTNEKLFF. The CDR3 region has the DNA TGTGCCAGTAATAGGGGAACTAATGAAAAACTGTTTTTT.

This clone was seen only once. The rearrangement joins TRBV29-1 to TRBJ2-3; TRBD2 matches at 7 bases. V gave up 4 bases and J gave up 3 bases; unmatched junction bases: 10. This CDR3 has 15 amino acids. Germline V gives CDR1 SQVTM, CDR2 ANQGSEA. The chain's CDR3 is CSVVPYGEGTDTQYF. CDR3 sequence (DNA): TGCAGCGTTGTTCCGTACGGGGAGGGGACAGATACGCAGTATTTT.

The count of this clone is one. The same CDR3 also results from other DNA sequences found in this sample. This sequence joins TRBV7-9 and TRBJ2-7; D is ambiguous. Germline V gene lookup returns CDR1 SEHNR and CDR2 FQNEAQ (reference sequence). V shed 5 bases and J shed 3 bases, with 5 bases lying between them. CDR3 length equals 11 residues. CDR3: CASSPLYEQYF. For the CDR3, the DNA is TGTGCCAGCAGCCCTCTCTACGAGCAGTACTTC. Filled out from reference TRBV7-9 and TRBJ2-7, the complete variable domain reads DTGVSQNPRHKITKRGQNVTFRCDPISEHNRLYWYRQTLGQGPEFLTYFQNEAQLEKSRLLSDRFSAERPKGSFSTLEIQRTEQGDSAMYLCASSPLYEQYFGPGTRLTVT.

This clone came up a few times. This chain uses TRBV5-6 with TRBJ1-1; D is ambiguous. With 0 bases removed from V and 1 base from J, the gap between germline ends came to 13 bases. The CDR3 spans 16 residues. The germline CDR1 and CDR2 sequences are SGHDT and YYEEEE. The CDR3 protein is CASSLAAGGWNTEAFF. In DNA form, the CDR3 reads TGTGCCAGCAGCTTGGCCGCGGGAGGATGGAACACTGAAGCTTTCTTT.

The chain employs TRBV13 and TRBJ2-7; TRBD1 aligns across 9 bases. CDR1 and CDR2 (germline): PRHDT, FYEKMQ (reference sequence). This CDR3 contains 16 residues. V lost 2 bases, J lost 3 bases, and 8 bases stayed unmatched. In DNA, the CDR3 is TGTGCCAGCAGCTTAACGGGACAGGGCATCCGCTACGAGCAGTACTTC. This encodes CASSLTGQGIRYEQYF.

The chain employs TRBV19 and TRBJ1-3; tentative D call: TRBD1 (6 bases). With 8 bases removed from V and 2 bases from J, the gap between germline ends came to 13 bases. The CDR3 has 14 amino acids. Germline V lookup: CDR1 LNHDA, CDR2 SQIVND (reference sequence). The CDR3 DNA sequence: TGTGCCAGTCTACTCTCAGGGGCTGGAAACACCATATATTTT. Translated, it gives CASLLSGAGNTIYF.